This T cell receptor (beta chain) was identified during a study of blood T cell repertoires in COVID-19. In the study overall: COVID-19 samples from acute and convalescent phases originated in the United States, Italy and Spain.

In terms of age and location, participants ranged from roughly 18 to 100 years and lived in about two dozen US areas. Assignment of participants to cohorts was predicated upon participant-reported clinical history. Per the original methods: The assay estimated nucleated cells by amplifying reference gene primers. TCRdb's copy holds only in-frame clones and misses some; the assay was immunoSEQ multiplex PCR. Clone size and V and J calls were adopted from that table, with D and trimming inferred from the DNA. In the table there are roughly 220,000 clones, around 84% of which are singletons. CDR3 length equals 16 residues. V shed 6 bases and J shed 1 base, with 18 bases lying between them. Germline V gene sequence: CDR1 MNHNS, CDR2 SASEGT.

The origin of this receptor is a man aged 25-45 years with acute COVID-19. V and J are TRBV6-1 and TRBJ1-2; no firm D call. Sequenced sample: PBMCs or T cells enriched from blood (not recorded which). CDR3 bases: TGTGCCAGCAGGGAACCGGTCGCACCGAATAACTATGGCTACACCTTC. This encodes CASREPVAPNNYGYTF.